The clone carrying this T cell receptor beta chain was found once. The sample originates from a study of blood T cell repertoires in COVID-19. Study context: Some COVID-19 samples were acute and others convalescent; all came from the United States, Italy and Spain. From T cells, B-cell-depleted T cells, or PBMCs came the material, which was cDNA or gDNA.

CDR3 size: 16 residues. Germline loops: CDR1 WNHNN, CDR2 SYGVQD (reference sequence). The J segment lost 2 bases and the V segment lost 0 bases, leaving 4 bases of the junction unmatched. Here immunoSEQ multiplex PCR was the method, and the copy in TCRdb shows in-frame clones only, minus some. The table has around 300,000 clones, 75% to 90% seen once. The genes are TRBV10-1 and TRBJ2-1; 7 bases are a match to TRBD2. Sequencing input: peripheral blood. The receptor was derived from a man over 45 with acute or convalescent COVID-19. CDR3 DNA: TGCGCCAGCAGTGAGTCAGCGGGGTTGGCCTACAATGAGCAGTTCTTC. Protein sequence: CASSESAGLAYNEQFF.